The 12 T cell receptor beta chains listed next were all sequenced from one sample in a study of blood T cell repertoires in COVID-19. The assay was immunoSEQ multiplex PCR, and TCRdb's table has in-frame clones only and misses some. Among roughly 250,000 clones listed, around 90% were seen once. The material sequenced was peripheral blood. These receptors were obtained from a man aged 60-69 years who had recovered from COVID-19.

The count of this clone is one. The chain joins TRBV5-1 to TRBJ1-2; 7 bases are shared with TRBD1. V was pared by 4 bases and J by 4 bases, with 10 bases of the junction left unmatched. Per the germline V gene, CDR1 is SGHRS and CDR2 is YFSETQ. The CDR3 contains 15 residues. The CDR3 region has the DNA TGCGCCAGCAGCCCCGGGACAGTCTTAGGCTATGGCTACACCTTC. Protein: CASSPGTVLGYGYTF.

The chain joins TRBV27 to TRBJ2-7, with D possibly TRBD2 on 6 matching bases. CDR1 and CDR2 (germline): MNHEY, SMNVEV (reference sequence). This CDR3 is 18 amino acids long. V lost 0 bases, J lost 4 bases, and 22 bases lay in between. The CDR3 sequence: CASSLSAPWLADYYEQYF. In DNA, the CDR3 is TGTGCCAGCAGTTTATCGGCCCCGTGGTTAGCGGACTATTACGAGCAGTACTTC.

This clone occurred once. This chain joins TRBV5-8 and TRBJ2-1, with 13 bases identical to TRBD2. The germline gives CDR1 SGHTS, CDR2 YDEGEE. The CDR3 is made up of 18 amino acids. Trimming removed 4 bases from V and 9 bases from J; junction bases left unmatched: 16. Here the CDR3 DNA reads TGTGCCAGCAGCCAAGGGGTACTAGCGGGGGGGCAATATGGTGAGCAGTTCTTC. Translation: CASSQGVLAGGQYGEQFF.

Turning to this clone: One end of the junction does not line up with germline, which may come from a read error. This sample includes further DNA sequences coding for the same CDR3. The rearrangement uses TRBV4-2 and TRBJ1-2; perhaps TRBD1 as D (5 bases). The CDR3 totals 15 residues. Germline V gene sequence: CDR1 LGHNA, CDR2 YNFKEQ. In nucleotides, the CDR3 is TGTGCTAGCAGCCAAGATTTTGGGGGGGAAGGAGGCTACACCTTC. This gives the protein CASSQDFGGEGGYTF.

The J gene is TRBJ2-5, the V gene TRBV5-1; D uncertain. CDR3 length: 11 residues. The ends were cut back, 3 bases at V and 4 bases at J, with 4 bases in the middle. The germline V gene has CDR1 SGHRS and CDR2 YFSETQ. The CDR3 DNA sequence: TGCGCCAGCAGCTCAGGAGAGACCCAGTACTTC. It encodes CASSSGETQYF.

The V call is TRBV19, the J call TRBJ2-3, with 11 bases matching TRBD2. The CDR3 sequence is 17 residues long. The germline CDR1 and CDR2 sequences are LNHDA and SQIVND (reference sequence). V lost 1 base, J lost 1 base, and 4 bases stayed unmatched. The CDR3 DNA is TGTGCCAGTAGTATAGGAACTAGCGGGGGCGGCACAGATACGCAGTATTTT. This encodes CASSIGTSGGGTDTQYF.

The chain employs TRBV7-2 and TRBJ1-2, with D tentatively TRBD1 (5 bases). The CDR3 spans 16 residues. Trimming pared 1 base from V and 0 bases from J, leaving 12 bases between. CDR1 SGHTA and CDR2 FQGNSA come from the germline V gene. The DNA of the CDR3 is TGTGCCAGCAGCTTAGTGGGGGGAAAAGCTAACTATGGCTACACCTTC. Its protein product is CASSLVGGKANYGYTF.

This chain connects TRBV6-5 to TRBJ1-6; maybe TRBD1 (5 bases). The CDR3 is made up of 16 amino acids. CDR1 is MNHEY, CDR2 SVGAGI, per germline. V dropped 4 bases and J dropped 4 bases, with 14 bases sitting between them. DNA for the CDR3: TGTGCCAGCAGTTCAACAGGTTTTTATTATAATTCACCCCTCCACTTT. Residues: CASSSTGFYYNSPLHF.

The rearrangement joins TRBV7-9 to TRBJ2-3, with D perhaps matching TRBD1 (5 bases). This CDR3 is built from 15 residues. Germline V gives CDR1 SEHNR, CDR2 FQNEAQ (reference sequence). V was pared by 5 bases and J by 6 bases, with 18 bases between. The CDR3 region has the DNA TGTGCCAGCAGCGAACGGACATACTTCGGGGATACGCAGTATTTT. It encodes CASSERTYFGDTQYF.

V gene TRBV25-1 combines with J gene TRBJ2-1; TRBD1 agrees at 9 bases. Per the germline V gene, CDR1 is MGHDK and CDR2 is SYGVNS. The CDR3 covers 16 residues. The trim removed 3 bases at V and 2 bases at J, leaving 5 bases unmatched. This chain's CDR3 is CASSDEGTGTYNEQFF. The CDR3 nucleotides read TGTGCCAGCAGTGACGAGGGGACAGGGACCTACAATGAGCAGTTCTTC.

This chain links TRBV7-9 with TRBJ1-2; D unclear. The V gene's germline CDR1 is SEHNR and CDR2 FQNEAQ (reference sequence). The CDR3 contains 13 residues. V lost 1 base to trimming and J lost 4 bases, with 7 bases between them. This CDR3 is CASSLGGSYGYTF. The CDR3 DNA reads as TGTGCCAGCAGCTTAGGAGGCAGCTATGGCTACACCTTC.

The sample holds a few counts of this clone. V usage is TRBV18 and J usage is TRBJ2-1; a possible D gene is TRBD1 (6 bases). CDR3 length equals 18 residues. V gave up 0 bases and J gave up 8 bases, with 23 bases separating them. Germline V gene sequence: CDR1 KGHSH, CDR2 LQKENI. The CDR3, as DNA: TGTGCCAGCTCACCACCTATCTACAAGGGACAATGGTGGGATGAGCAGTTCTTC. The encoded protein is CASSPPIYKGQWWDEQFF.